This T cell receptor beta chain derives from a study of technical replicates of blood from a few donors. Germline V gives CDR1 LGHNA, CDR2 YNFKEQ. V shed 5 bases and J shed 1 base, with 12 bases lying between them. The CDR3 is made up of 14 amino acids. Sequencing used immunoSEQ multiplex PCR; TCRdb keeps in-frame clones, though not all of them. The profile shows 40,000 to 60,000 clones, 90% to 95% of them singletons. The chain recombines TRBV4-2 with TRBJ2-7; D may be TRBD1 (6 bases). This clonotype was obtained from a human donor in good health. Some clones in this sample may be carry-over from other donors' samples. Sequenced input: PBMCs. Here the CDR3 reads CASSEKGGSYEQYF. As DNA, the CDR3 is TGTGCCAGCAGCGAAAAAGGGGGATCCTACGAGCAGTACTTC.